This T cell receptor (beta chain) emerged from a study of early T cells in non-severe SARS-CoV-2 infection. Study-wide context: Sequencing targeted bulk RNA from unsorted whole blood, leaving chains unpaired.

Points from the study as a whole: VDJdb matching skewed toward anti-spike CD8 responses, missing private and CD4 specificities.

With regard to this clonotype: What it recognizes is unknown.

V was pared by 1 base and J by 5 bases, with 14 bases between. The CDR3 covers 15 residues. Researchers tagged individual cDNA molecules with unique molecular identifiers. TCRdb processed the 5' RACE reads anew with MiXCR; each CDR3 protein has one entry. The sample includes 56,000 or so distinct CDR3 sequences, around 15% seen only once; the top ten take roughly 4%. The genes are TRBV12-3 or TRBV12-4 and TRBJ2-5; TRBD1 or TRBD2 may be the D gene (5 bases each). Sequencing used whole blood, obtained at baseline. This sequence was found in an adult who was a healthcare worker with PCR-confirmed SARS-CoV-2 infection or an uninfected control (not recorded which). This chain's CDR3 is CASSLVGAGTETQYF. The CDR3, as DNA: TGTGCCAGCAGTTTAGTGGGCGCAGGGACGGAGACCCAGTACTTC.